This T cell receptor beta chain appears in the sequencing data of a study of shared clonotypes between healthy human individuals. Generated by immunoSEQ multiplex PCR, the TCRdb table keeps only in-frame clones and is missing some. The sample holds 2 million to 2.5 million clones, more than 90% seen once. The germline V gene encodes CDR1 MNHEY and CDR2 SVGAGI. The CDR3 has 13 amino acids. Trimming removed 3 bases at V and 1 base at J, with 6 bases between. This sequence joins TRBV6-5 and TRBJ2-5; D is uncertain. The receptor was derived from a man between 18 and 35 years old in good health. Sequencing was carried out using naive CD4+ T cells sorted from blood. The subset was: CD45RA+ positively selected. In nucleotides, the CDR3 is TGTGCCAGCAGTTATTTCGCCCAAGAGACCCAGTACTTC. Protein: CASSYFAQETQYF.